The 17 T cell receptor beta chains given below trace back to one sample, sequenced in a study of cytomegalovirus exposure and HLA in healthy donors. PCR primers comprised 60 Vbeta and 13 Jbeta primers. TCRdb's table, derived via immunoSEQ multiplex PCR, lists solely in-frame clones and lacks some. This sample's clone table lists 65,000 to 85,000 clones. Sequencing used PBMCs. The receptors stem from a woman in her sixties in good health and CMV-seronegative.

The CDR3 sequence: CASSQDRGSEQYF. Here the CDR3 DNA reads TGTGCCAGCAGCCAGGACAGGGGAAGCGAGCAGTACTTC. This chain connects TRBV11-2 to TRBJ2-7; 9 bases match TRBD1. After removal of 5 bases from V and 6 bases from J, the junction contained 5 bases not matched to a gene. The length of the CDR3 is 13 residues. Germline CDR1 is SGHAT and CDR2 is FQNNGV.

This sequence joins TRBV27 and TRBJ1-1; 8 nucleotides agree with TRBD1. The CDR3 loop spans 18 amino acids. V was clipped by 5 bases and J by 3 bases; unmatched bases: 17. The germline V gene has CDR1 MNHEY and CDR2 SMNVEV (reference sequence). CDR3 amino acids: CASSPIQGASRLYTEAFF. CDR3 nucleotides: TGTGCCAGCAGTCCCATCCAGGGGGCCTCCCGACTGTACACTGAAGCTTTCTTT.

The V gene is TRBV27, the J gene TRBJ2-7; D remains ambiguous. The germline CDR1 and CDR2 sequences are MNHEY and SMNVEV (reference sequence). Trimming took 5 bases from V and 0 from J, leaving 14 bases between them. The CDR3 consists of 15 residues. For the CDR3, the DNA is TGTGCCAGCAGTACTCTATTAAAAAGCTCCTACGAGCAGTACTTC. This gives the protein CASSTLLKSSYEQYF.

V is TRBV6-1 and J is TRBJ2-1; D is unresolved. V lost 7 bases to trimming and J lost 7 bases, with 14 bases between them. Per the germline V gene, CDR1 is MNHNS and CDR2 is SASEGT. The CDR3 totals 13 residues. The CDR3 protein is CASIHLLRNEQFF. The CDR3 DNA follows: TGTGCCAGCATCCATTTACTACGAAATGAGCAGTTCTTC.

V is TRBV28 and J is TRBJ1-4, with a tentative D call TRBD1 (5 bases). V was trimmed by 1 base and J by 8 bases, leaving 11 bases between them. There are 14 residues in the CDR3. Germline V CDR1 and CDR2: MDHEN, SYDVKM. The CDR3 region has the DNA TGTGCCAGCAGTTTATTCAGGGTTAGCGAAAAACTGTTTTTT. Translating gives CASSLFRVSEKLFF.

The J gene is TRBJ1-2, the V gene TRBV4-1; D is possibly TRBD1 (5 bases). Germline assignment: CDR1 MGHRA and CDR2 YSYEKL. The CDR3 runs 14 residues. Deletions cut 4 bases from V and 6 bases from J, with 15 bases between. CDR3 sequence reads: CASSREDSFNGYTF. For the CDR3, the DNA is TGCGCCAGCAGCCGAGAAGACAGCTTCAATGGCTACACCTTC.

CDR3: CASNSQGFRDTEAFF. Written as DNA, the CDR3 is TGTGCCAGCAATTCCCAGGGGTTTAGGGACACTGAAGCTTTCTTT. This chain connects TRBV27 to TRBJ1-1; the D gene is possibly TRBD1 (6 bases). CDR1 and CDR2 from the germline V gene are MNHEY and SMNVEV (reference sequence). The CDR3 is made up of 15 amino acids. V was shortened by 7 bases and J by 3 bases, with 18 bases between the two germline ends.

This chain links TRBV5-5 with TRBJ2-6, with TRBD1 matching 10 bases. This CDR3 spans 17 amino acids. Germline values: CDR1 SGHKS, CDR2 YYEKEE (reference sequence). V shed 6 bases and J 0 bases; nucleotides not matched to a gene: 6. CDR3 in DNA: TGTGCCAGCACCGAGACAGGGGGCGGCTCTGGGGCCAACGTCCTGACTTTC. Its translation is CASTETGGGSGANVLTF.

The CDR3 DNA is TGTGCCAGCAGCTTGGAGGCAGGGGGGCCCTACGAGCAGTACTTC. Protein: CASSLEAGGPYEQYF. The chain is built from TRBV5-5 and TRBJ2-7; D might be TRBD1 (7 bases). This CDR3 has 15 residues. Trimming took off 0 bases at V and 2 bases at J, with 12 bases between the two ends. Per the germline V gene, CDR1 is SGHKS and CDR2 is YYEKEE (reference sequence). Together with reference TRBV5-5 and TRBJ2-7, the CDR3 gives the full variable domain: DAGVTQSPTHLIKTRGQQVTLRCSPISGHKSVSWYQQVLGQGPQFIFQYYEKEERGRGNFPDRFSARQFPNYSSELNVNALLLGDSALYLCASSLEAGGPYEQYFGPGTRLTVT.

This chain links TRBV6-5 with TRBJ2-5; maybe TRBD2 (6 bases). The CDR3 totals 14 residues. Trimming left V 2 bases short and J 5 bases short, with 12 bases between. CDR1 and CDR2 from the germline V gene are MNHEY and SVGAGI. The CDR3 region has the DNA TGTGCCAGCAGTTACACCCGGACTATGGAGACCCAGTACTTC. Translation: CASSYTRTMETQYF.

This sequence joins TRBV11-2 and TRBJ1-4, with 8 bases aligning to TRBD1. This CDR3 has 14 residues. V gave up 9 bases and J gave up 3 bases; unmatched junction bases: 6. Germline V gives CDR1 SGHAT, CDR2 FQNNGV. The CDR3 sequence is CASRQGIANEKLFF. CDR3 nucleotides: TGTGCCAGTCGACAGGGGATAGCTAATGAAAAACTGTTTTTT.

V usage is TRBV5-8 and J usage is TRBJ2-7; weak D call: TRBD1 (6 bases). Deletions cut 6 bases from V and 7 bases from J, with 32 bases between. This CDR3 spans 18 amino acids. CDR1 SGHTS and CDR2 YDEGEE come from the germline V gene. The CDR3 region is CASKHRATTSRGGIEQYF. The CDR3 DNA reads TGTGCCAGCAAACACCGGGCCACAACATCCAGGGGCGGAATAGAGCAGTACTTC.

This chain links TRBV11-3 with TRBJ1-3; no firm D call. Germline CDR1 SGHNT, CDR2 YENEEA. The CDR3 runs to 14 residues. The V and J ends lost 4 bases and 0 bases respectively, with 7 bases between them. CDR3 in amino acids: CASSYGNSGNTIYF. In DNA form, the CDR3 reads TGTGCCAGCAGCTACGGGAACTCTGGAAACACCATATATTTT.

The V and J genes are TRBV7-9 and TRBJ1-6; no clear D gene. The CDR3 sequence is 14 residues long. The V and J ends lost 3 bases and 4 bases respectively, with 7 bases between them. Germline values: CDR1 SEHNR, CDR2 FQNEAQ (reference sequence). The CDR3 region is CASSLQAYNSPLHF. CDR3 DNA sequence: TGTGCCAGCAGCTTGCAGGCTTATAATTCACCCCTCCACTTT.

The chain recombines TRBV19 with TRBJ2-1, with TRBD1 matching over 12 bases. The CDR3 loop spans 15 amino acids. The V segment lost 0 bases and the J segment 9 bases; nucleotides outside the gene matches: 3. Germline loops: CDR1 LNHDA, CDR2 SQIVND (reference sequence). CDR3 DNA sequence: TGTGCCAGTAGTATAGAGGGACAGGGGGCGAGTGAGCAGTTCTTC. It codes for CASSIEGQGASEQFF. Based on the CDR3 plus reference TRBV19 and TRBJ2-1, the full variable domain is DGGITQSPKYLFRKEGQNVTLSCEQNLNHDAMYWYRQDPGQGLRLIYYSQIVNDFQKGDIAEGYSVSREKKESFPLTVTSAQKNPTAFYLCASSIEGQGASEQFFGPGTRLTVL.

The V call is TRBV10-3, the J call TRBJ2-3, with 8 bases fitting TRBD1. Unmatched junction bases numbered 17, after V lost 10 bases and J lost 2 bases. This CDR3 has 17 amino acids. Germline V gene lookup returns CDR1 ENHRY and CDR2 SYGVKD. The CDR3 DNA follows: TGTGCCACCAATCGCGGGACAGGAGGTGCCACCACAGATACGCAGTATTTT. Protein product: CATNRGTGGATTDTQYF.

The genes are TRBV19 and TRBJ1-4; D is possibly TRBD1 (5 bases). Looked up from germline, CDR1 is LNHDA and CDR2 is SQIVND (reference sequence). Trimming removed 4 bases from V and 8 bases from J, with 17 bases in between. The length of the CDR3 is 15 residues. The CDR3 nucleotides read TGTGCCAGTAGTAAAGTCGCCAGGGAAGACGAAAAACTGTTTTTT. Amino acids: CASSKVAREDEKLFF. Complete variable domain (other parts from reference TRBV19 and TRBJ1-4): DGGITQSPKYLFRKEGQNVTLSCEQNLNHDAMYWYRQDPGQGLRLIYYSQIVNDFQKGDIAEGYSVSREKKESFPLTVTSAQKNPTAFYLCASSKVAREDEKLFFGSGTQLSVL.